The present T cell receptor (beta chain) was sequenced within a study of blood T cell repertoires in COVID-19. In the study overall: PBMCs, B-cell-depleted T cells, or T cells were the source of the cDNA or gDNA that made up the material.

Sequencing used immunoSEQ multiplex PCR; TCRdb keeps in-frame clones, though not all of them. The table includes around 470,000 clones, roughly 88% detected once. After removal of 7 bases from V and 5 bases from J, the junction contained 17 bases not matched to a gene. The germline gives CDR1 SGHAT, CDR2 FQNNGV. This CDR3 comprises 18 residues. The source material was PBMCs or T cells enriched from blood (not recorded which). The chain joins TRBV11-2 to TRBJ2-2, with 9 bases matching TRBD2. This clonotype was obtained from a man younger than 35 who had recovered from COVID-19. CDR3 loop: CASTHLRAGGAGTGELFF. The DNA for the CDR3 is TGTGCCAGCACCCATCTACGAGCGGGGGGCGCCGGAACCGGGGAGCTGTTTTTT. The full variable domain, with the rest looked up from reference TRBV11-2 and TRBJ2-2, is EAGVAQSPRYKIIEKRQSVAFWCNPISGHATLYWYQQILGQGPKLLIQFQNNGVVDDSQLPKDRFSAERLKGVDSTLKIQPAKLEDSAVYLCASTHLRAGGAGTGELFFGEGSRLTVL.